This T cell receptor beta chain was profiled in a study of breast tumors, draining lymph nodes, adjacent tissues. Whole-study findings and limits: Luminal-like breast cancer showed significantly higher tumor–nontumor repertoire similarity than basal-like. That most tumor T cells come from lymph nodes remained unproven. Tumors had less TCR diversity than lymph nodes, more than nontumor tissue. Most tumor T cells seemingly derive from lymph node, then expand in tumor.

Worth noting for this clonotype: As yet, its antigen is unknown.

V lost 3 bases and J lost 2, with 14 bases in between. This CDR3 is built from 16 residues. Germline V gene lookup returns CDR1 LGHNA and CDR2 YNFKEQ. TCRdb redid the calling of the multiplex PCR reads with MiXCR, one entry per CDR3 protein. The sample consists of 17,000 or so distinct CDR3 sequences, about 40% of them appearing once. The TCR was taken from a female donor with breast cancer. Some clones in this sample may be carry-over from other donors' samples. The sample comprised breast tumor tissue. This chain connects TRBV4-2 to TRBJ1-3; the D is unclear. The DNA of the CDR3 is TGTGCCAGCAGCCAGACTAGGACTGGGACTGGAAACACCATATATTTT. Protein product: CASSQTRTGTGNTIYF.